One sample yielded the 20 T cell receptor beta chains listed below, sequenced in a study of blood T cell repertoires in COVID-19. Some clones are missing from TCRdb's copy, which holds only in-frame ones; the method was immunoSEQ multiplex PCR. The sample shows some 60,000 clones, 91% of them seen only once. The sequenced sample was peripheral blood. The receptor source for this set is a man aged 60 to 69 with acute or convalescent COVID-19.

The rearrangement joins TRBV11-3 to TRBJ2-5; the match to TRBD1 covers 10 bases. CDR1 is SGHNT and CDR2 is YENEEA in the germline V gene. V shed 5 bases and J 4 bases; nucleotides not matched to a gene: 13. This CDR3 has 17 amino acids. The CDR3 here is CASSREGRTGGTETQYF. Here the CDR3 DNA reads TGTGCCAGCAGCCGAGAGGGCCGGACAGGGGGGACAGAGACCCAGTACTTC.

The chain combines TRBV6-4 with TRBJ2-1; 8 nucleotides agree with TRBD2. Looked up from germline, CDR1 is MRHNA and CDR2 is SNTAGT. V lost 5 bases to trimming and J lost 9 bases; unmatched junction nucleotides: 9. CDR3 length: 14 residues. The CDR3 bases are TGTGCCAGCAGTTCCAGGACTAGCTTAAGTGAGCAGTTCTTC. Translating gives CASSSRTSLSEQFF.

The genes are TRBV28 and TRBJ2-3; TRBD1 matches at 7 bases. J gave up 5 bases and V 6 bases, and 8 bases lay outside the gene matches. The germline CDR1 and CDR2 sequences are MDHEN and SYDVKM. This CDR3 has 14 residues. CDR3 sequence reads: CASSLQGRRDTQYF. The CDR3 DNA is TGTGCCAGCAGCCTACAGGGGCGCAGAGATACGCAGTATTTT.

The chain has TRBV18 and TRBJ1-2, with a tentative D call TRBD1 (6 bases). Germline CDR1 KGHSH, CDR2 LQKENI. CDR3 size: 15 residues. V was cut by 2 bases and J by 4 bases, with 14 bases left in between. CDR3 coding DNA: TGTGCCAGCTCACCAGCAGGGGAGACGGCCTATGGCTACACCTTC. It specifies CASSPAGETAYGYTF.

CDR3 protein: CASSLGLAGTGELFF. CDR3 DNA sequence: TGTGCCAGCAGCTTGGGACTAGCGGGCACCGGGGAGCTGTTTTTT. The genes are TRBV11-2 and TRBJ2-2, with 12 bases identical to TRBD2. Germline CDR1 and CDR2: SGHAT and FQNNGV. This CDR3 is built from 15 residues. V lost 3 bases and J lost 4; bases outside the gene matches: 0.

In DNA form, the CDR3 reads TGTGCCAGCAGCTTAGCGGCATCACCGAACTATGGCTACACCTTC. Its translation is CASSLAASPNYGYTF. The rearrangement joins TRBV7-6 to TRBJ1-2, with no clear D. With 0 bases removed from V and 2 bases from J, the gap between germline ends came to 10 bases. This CDR3 spans 15 amino acids. Germline V lookup: CDR1 SGHVS, CDR2 FNYEAQ.

This clone was recorded only once. The chain joins TRBV11-3 to TRBJ1-1, with TRBD1 matching over 7 bases. The V segment lost 3 bases and the J segment 3 bases; nucleotides outside the gene matches: 1. CDR1 and CDR2 (germline): SGHNT, YENEEA. The CDR3 extends over 13 amino acids. For the CDR3, the DNA is TGTGCCAGCAGCTTCGACAGGGACACTGAAGCTTTCTTT. Translated: CASSFDRDTEAFF.

The CDR3 is CATSSGSGTGGLQPQHF. CDR3 in DNA: TGTGCCACCAGCAGTGGCTCCGGGACAGGGGGCTTACAGCCCCAGCATTTT. V gene TRBV15 combines with J gene TRBJ1-5, with 12 bases identical to TRBD1. The germline V gene has CDR1 LNHNV and CDR2 YYDKDF (reference sequence). The CDR3 has 17 residues. Trimming cost V 3 bases and J 7 bases; bases outside gene matches: 10.

To note about this clone: The same CDR3 is also encoded by other DNA sequences in this sample. The V gene is TRBV7-3, the J gene TRBJ2-3; TRBD2 aligns across 14 bases. Per the germline V gene, CDR1 is SGHTA and CDR2 is FQGTGA. Losses at the gene ends were 9 bases for V and 4 bases for J; bases not matched to a gene: 9. CDR3 size: 16 residues. In DNA form, the CDR3 reads TGTGCCAGTTCGCTGGGACTAGCGGGAGATCCAGATACGCAGTATTTT. This sequence encodes CASSLGLAGDPDTQYF.

V is TRBV28 and J is TRBJ1-2; 7 bases are shared with TRBD1. This CDR3 spans 12 amino acids. The V gene's germline CDR1 is MDHEN and CDR2 SYDVKM. V shed 4 bases, J shed 8 bases, and the junction held 4 bases outside the gene matches. The CDR3: CASSSRQGGYTF. The CDR3 DNA reads TGTGCCAGCAGTTCTCGACAGGGCGGCTACACCTTC.

The V and J genes are TRBV6-6 and TRBJ1-2, with D perhaps matching TRBD1 (6 bases). This CDR3 region has 14 residues. Trimming removed 6 bases at V and 5 bases at J, with 16 bases between. The germline V gene has CDR1 MNHNY and CDR2 SVGAGI (reference sequence). CDR3 protein: CASSTPRGAYGYTF. DNA for the CDR3: TGTGCCAGCAGCACTCCCCGGGGGGCGTATGGCTACACCTTC.

The rearrangement uses TRBV2 and TRBJ1-1; 9 positions match TRBD1. Per the germline V gene, CDR1 is SNHLY and CDR2 is FYNNEI. The CDR3 consists of 13 residues. After removal of 3 bases from V and 5 bases from J, the junction contained 1 base not matched to a gene. The CDR3 protein is CASSEGQGTEAFF. The CDR3 region has the DNA TGTGCCAGCAGTGAGGGACAGGGAACTGAAGCTTTCTTT.

The chain carries TRBV12-3 or TRBV12-4 and TRBJ1-6; 7 nucleotides agree with TRBD1. The V and J ends lost 7 bases and 10 bases, in that order; junction bases with no gene match: 7. The CDR3 contains 13 residues. The CDR3 protein is CASNTGARSPLHF. The CDR3 DNA sequence: TGTGCCAGCAATACAGGGGCGCGATCACCCCTCCACTTT.

The CDR3 reads CASSTSEPYEQYF. Here the CDR3 DNA reads TGTGCCAGCAGTACTAGCGAACCCTACGAGCAGTACTTC. The chain is built from TRBV12-3 or TRBV12-4 and TRBJ2-7; TRBD2 aligns across 7 bases. This CDR3 has 13 amino acids. The trim removed 5 bases at V and 2 bases at J, leaving 3 bases unmatched.

The chain recombines TRBV6-2 or TRBV6-3 with TRBJ2-7; possible D gene TRBD1, 7 bases. There are 14 residues in the CDR3. Trimming stripped 4 bases from V and 5 bases from J, with 15 bases between. The germline V gene has CDR1 MNHEY and CDR2 SVGEGT. CDR3 region: CASSFRRGADEQYF. The CDR3 coding sequence is TGTGCCAGCAGTTTTCGCAGGGGGGCGGACGAGCAGTACTTC.

Only a few counts were recorded for this clone. The rearrangement links TRBV6-2 or TRBV6-3 to TRBJ1-2, with 8 bases fitting TRBD1. The CDR3 covers 12 residues. The trim removed 6 bases at V and 4 bases at J, leaving 1 base unmatched. Germline V gene lookup returns CDR1 MNHEY and CDR2 SVGEGT. The CDR3 DNA reads as TGTGCCAGCAGCGACAGGGGCTATGGCTACACCTTC. Amino acids: CASSDRGYGYTF.

The chain links TRBV5-5 to TRBJ2-7, with D maybe TRBD2 (6 bases). In germline, CDR1 is SGHKS, CDR2 YYEKEE (reference sequence). Trimming left V 4 bases short and J 3 bases short, with 14 bases between. This CDR3 has 14 residues. The CDR3 DNA is TGTGCCAGCAGCCCCGGTGGGGGGATCTACGAGCAGTACTTC. It translates to CASSPGGGIYEQYF.

This rearrangement joins TRBV15 to TRBJ1-2, with no clear D. V was clipped by 3 bases and J by 2 bases, with 13 bases between them. Germline V gives CDR1 LNHNV, CDR2 YYDKDF (reference sequence). This CDR3 contains 15 residues. This CDR3 is CATSRGGEENYGYTF. The CDR3 DNA is TGTGCCACCAGCAGGGGTGGGGAGGAGAACTATGGCTACACCTTC.

V usage is TRBV5-1 and J usage is TRBJ1-1; D is ambiguous. V shed 3 bases and J shed 1 base, with 13 bases lying between them. The CDR3 has 15 amino acids. CDR1 is SGHRS and CDR2 is YFSETQ in the germline V gene. CDR3 coding DNA: TGCGCCAGCAGCTACATCATTGGGCAGAACACTGAAGCTTTCTTT. It codes for CASSYIIGQNTEAFF.

This clone was seen only once. This chain links TRBV11-2 with TRBJ2-7, with D perhaps TRBD1 (5 bases). Germline V CDR1 and CDR2: SGHAT, FQNNGV. The CDR3 extends over 13 amino acids. The V and J ends lost 3 bases and 2 bases respectively, with 8 bases between them. CDR3 in DNA: TGTGCCAGCAGCTTTCAGGGTACCTACGAGCAGTACTTC. Protein: CASSFQGTYEQYF.